A selection of T cell receptor beta chains follows, all from one sample in a study of metastatic and nonmetastatic thyroid tumors. TCRdb recomputed clones from the PCR reads via MiXCR. Among some 14,000 clones, 25% to 30% were seen once, and the ten largest hold about a tenth. The source material was tumor tissue. All receptors derive from a female donor with papillary thyroid cancer or a benign thyroid nodule (not recorded which). Some clones in this sample may be carry-over from other donors' samples. Both conserved end residues are part of each CDR3. D genes are given only for firm matches. Clone size is not always given. Where it is, it says once, few, many or a class for expanded clones.

- many TRBJ2-3 TRBV27 CASSLWGGRKTDTQYF TGTGCCAGCAGCCTCTGGGGGGGGCGGAAGACAGATACGCAGTATTTT
- few TRBJ2-1 TRBV10-2 CANKPGLRVVRDEQFF TGCGCCAACAAACCGGGTCTCCGGGTCGTACGGGATGAGCAGTTCTTC
TRBD1 - TRBJ1-1 TRBV6-4 CASSEGGVADTEAFF TGTGCCAGCAGTGAAGGGGGCGTAGCCGACACTGAAGCTTTCTTT
- - TRBJ2-3 TRBV6-5 CASSYIWTGSDTQYF TGTGCCAGCAGTTACATATGGACGGGCTCAGATACGCAGTATTTT
- few TRBJ2-1 TRBV7-6 CASSLDQRGAGAVDRYNEQFF TGTGCCAGCAGCTTAGATCAGCGTGGTGCCGGCGCGGTAGACCGTTACAATGAGCAGTTCTTC
- - TRBJ2-2 TRBV6-5 CATGAGELFF TGTGCCACCGGCGCCGGGGAGCTGTTTTTT
TRBD1 once TRBJ2-3 TRBV5-1 CASSLVTGVTDTQYF TGCGCCAGCAGCTTGGTTACAGGGGTCACAGATACGCAGTATTTT
- - TRBJ1-4 TRBV28 CASSSSGPLNEKLFF TGTGCCAGCAGTTCCTCCGGGCCTCTGAATGAAAAACTGTTTTTT
- many TRBJ1-5 TRBV2 CASRKGSSNQPQHF TGTGCCAGCAGAAAGGGGTCAAGCAATCAGCCCCAGCATTTT
TRBD2 many TRBJ2-7 TRBV10-3 CAIRGGVSGSYEQYF TGTGCCATCAGGGGGGGAGTTAGCGGGAGTTACGAGCAGTACTTC
- few TRBJ1-5 TRBV27 CASSLQDPNQPQHF TGTGCCAGCAGTTTACAGGACCCTAATCAGCCCCAGCATTTT
TRBD1 many TRBJ2-5 TRBV7-9 CASSLADRVETQYF TGTGCCAGCAGCTTAGCCGACAGGGTTGAGACCCAGTACTTC
- - TRBJ2-7 TRBV5-1 CASSFRQGGSYEQYF TGCGCCAGCAGCTTTAGACAGGGAGGCTCCTACGAGCAGTACTTC